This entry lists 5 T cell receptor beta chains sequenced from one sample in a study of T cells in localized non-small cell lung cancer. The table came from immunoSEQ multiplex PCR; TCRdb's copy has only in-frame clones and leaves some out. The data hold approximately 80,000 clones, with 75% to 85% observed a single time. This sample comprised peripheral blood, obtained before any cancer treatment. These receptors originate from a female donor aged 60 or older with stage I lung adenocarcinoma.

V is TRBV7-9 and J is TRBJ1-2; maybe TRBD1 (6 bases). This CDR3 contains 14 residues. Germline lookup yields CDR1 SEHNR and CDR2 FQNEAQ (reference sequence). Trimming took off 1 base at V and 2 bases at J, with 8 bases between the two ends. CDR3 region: CASSLDQGNYGYTF. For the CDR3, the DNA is TGTGCCAGCAGCTTAGATCAGGGGAACTATGGCTACACCTTC.

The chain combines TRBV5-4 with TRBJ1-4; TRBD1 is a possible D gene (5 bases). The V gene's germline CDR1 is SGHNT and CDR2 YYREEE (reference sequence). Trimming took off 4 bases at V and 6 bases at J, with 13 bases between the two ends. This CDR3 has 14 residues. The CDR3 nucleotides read TGTGCCAGCAGCCACCGACAGTTAGATGAAAAACTGTTTTTT. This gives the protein CASSHRQLDEKLFF. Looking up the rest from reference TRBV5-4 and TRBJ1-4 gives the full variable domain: ETGVTQSPTHLIKTRGQQVTLRCSSQSGHNTVSWYQQALGQGPQFIFQYYREEENGRGNFPPRFSGLQFPNYSSELNVNALELDDSALYLCASSHRQLDEKLFFGSGTQLSVL.

The CDR3 protein is CASSLGWGQSNYGYTF. DNA of the CDR3: TGTGCCAGCAGTTTAGGGTGGGGTCAGTCTAACTATGGCTACACCTTC. The chain links TRBV27 to TRBJ1-2; D not resolved. The V gene's germline CDR1 is MNHEY and CDR2 SMNVEV (reference sequence). This CDR3 has 16 amino acids. V was shortened by 2 bases and J by 0 bases, with 13 bases between the two germline ends.

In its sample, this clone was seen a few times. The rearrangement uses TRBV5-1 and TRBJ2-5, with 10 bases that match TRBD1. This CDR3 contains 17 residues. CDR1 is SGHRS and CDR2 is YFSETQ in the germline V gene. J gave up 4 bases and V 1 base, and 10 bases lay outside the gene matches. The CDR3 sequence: CASSLSPGTGAGETQYF. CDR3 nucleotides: TGCGCCAGCAGCTTGTCCCCCGGGACAGGGGCAGGAGAGACCCAGTACTTC. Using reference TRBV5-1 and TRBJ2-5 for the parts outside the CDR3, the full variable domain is KAGVTQTPRYLIKTRGQQVTLSCSPISGHRSVSWYQQTPGQGLQFLFEYFSETQRNKGNFPGRFSGRQFSNSRSEMNVSTLELGDSALYLCASSLSPGTGAGETQYFGPGTRLLVL.

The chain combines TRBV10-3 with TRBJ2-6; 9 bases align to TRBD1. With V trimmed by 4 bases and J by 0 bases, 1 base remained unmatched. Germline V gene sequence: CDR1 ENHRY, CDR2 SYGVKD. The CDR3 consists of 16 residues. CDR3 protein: CAISGDRASGANVLTF. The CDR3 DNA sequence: TGTGCCATCAGTGGGGACAGGGCCTCTGGGGCCAACGTCCTGACTTTC.